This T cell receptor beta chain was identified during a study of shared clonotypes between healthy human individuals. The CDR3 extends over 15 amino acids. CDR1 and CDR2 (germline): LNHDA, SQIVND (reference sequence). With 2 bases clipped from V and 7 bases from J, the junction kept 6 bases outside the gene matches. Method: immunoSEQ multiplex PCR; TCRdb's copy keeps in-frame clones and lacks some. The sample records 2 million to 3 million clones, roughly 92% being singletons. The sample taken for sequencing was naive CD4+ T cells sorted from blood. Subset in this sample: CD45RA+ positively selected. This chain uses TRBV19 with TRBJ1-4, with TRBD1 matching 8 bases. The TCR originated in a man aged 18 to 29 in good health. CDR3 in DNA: TGTGCCAGTAGTATACCGGGACAGGCCGCTGAAAAACTGTTTTTT. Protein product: CASSIPGQAAEKLFF.